One and the same sample provided the 13 T cell receptor beta chains below, sequenced in a study of regulatory T cells in long-lasting Graves disease. CDR3-region Arm-PCR and iRepertoire HTBI primers produced the TCR beta libraries. Each CDR3 protein is one row after TCRdb ran MiXCR on the multiplex PCR reads. This sample has 500,000 to 800,000 distinct CDR3 sequences; about 30% occur once, and the top ten carry roughly 46%. Time point specified: persistent/refractory GD, antithyroid drugs over 5 years with positive TRAb. The TCR library used RNA extracted from PBMCs. The specimen comprised peripheral blood mononuclear cells (PBMCs), sampled when the disease was refractory, from a patient treated with antithyroid drugs. Receptors were obtained from a female donor with Graves disease.

The chain couples TRBV27 to TRBJ2-2; 8 nucleotides agree with TRBD1. With V trimmed by 5 bases and J by 7 bases, 3 bases remained unmatched. The CDR3 extends over 13 amino acids. Germline CDR1 and CDR2: MNHEY and SMNVEV (reference sequence). This chain's CDR3 is CASSDRGSGELFF. CDR3 nucleotide sequence: TGTGCCAGCAGTGACAGGGGTAGCGGGGAGCTGTTTTTT.

The sample holds a few counts of this clonotype. The genes are TRBV5-1 and TRBJ1-1; 10 bases are shared with TRBD1. The CDR3 contains 18 residues. Germline CDR1 reads SGHRS; CDR2 reads YFSETQ. Unmatched junction bases numbered 16, after V lost 4 bases and J lost 4 bases. For the CDR3, the DNA is TGCGCCAGCAGCGTCCGGCCGCCGGGACAGGGGAAGGCCACTGAAGCTTTCTTT. This translates into CASSVRPPGQGKATEAFF.

This chain uses TRBV20-1 with TRBJ2-7, with D unclear. V lost 6 bases and J 1 base, leaving 10 bases between the germline ends. This CDR3 spans 12 amino acids. The germline gives CDR1 DFQATT, CDR2 SNEGSKA (reference sequence). The CDR3 nucleotides are TGCAGTGCCAGGCATGTATCCTACGAGCAGTACTTC. Amino acid sequence: CSARHVSYEQYF.

This clonotype was detected ten times or more. The chain is built from TRBV7-9 and TRBJ2-7; no firm D call. V was shortened by 4 bases and J by 2 bases, with 12 bases between the two germline ends. This CDR3 has 14 residues. In germline, CDR1 is SEHNR, CDR2 FQNEAQ (reference sequence). CDR3 nucleotides: TGTGCCAGCAGCTCCCCCGGTGGAGCCTACGAGCAGTACTTC. This codes for CASSSPGGAYEQYF.

This clonotype was counted only a few times. This chain links TRBV2 with TRBJ1-1; D is undetermined. This CDR3 contains 10 residues. Germline V gene lookup returns CDR1 SNHLY and CDR2 FYNNEI. Trimming removed 7 bases from V and 3 bases from J, with 3 bases in between. The CDR3 loop is CASTHTEAFF. The CDR3 DNA is TGTGCCAGCACCCACACTGAAGCTTTCTTT.

V is TRBV6-2 or TRBV6-3 and J is TRBJ1-1, with D perhaps TRBD1 (5 bases). With 6 bases removed from V and 4 bases from J, the gap between germline ends came to 9 bases. CDR3 length: 12 amino acids. Germline V gene sequence: CDR1 MNHEY, CDR2 SVGEGT. CDR3 nucleotides: TGTGCCAGCAGGGCTAGGGGCACTGAAGCTTTCTTT. Amino acids: CASRARGTEAFF.

The V and J genes are TRBV6-1 and TRBJ1-2, with D hard to call. The CDR3 consists of 16 residues. Trimming stripped 5 bases from V and 3 bases from J, with 19 bases between. CDR1 and CDR2 from the germline V gene are MNHNS and SASEGT. CDR3 sequence (DNA): TGTGCCAGCAGTCGAGGGTCTTTAGGCTCAGACTATGGCTACACCTTC. Translating gives CASSRGSLGSDYGYTF.

This clonotype was counted between two and nine times. The chain carries TRBV6-1 and TRBJ2-7; maybe TRBD1 (5 bases). This CDR3 region has 12 residues. Trimming removed 7 bases from V and 2 bases from J, with 9 bases in between. Germline lookup yields CDR1 MNHNS and CDR2 SASEGT. For the CDR3, the DNA is TGTGCCAGCATGTCAGGGACCTACGAGCAGTACTTC. Encoded protein: CASMSGTYEQYF.

A single count supports this clonotype. The V and J genes are TRBV5-5 and TRBJ1-1, with a possible D match to TRBD1 (6 bases). CDR1 is SGHKS and CDR2 is YYEKEE in the germline V gene (reference sequence). The CDR3 loop spans 16 amino acids. Trimming pared 1 base from V and 3 bases from J, leaving 16 bases between. The CDR3, as DNA: TGTGCCAGCAGCTTGTTGTGGAGGGGGACGCACACTGAAGCTTTCTTT. Translated, it gives CASSLLWRGTHTEAFF.

The sample holds many counts of this clonotype. The J gene is TRBJ1-2, the V gene TRBV2; TRBD1 aligns across 7 bases. This CDR3 spans 14 amino acids. Germline CDR1 reads SNHLY; CDR2 reads FYNNEI. The V and J ends lost 6 bases and 5 bases, in that order; junction bases with no gene match: 9. In DNA form, the CDR3 reads TGTGCCAGCAGAGCCACACAGGGGTGGTATGGCTACACCTTC. Protein product: CASRATQGWYGYTF.

This chain links TRBV28 with TRBJ2-7, with a possible D match to TRBD1 (6 bases). V lost 7 bases and J 3 bases, leaving 19 bases between the germline ends. The CDR3 totals 15 residues. Germline V lookup: CDR1 MDHEN, CDR2 SYDVKM. Here the CDR3 reads CASMSQGRIFYEQYF. Here the CDR3 DNA reads TGTGCCAGCATGTCACAGGGCCGGATTTTCTACGAGCAGTACTTC.

DNA of the CDR3: TGTGCCAGTAGTCCCACCCCAGGACAGGGTAACACTGAAGCTTTCTTT. As protein: CASSPTPGQGNTEAFF. The chain couples TRBV19 to TRBJ1-1; 8 positions match TRBD1. Losses at the gene ends were 5 bases for V and 2 bases for J; bases not matched to a gene: 10. CDR3 length: 16 amino acids. The germline CDR1 and CDR2 sequences are LNHDA and SQIVND (reference sequence).

This clonotype was found many times. The rearrangement uses TRBV12-3 or TRBV12-4 and TRBJ1-2; D is unclear. Trimming pared 6 bases from V and 0 bases from J, leaving 11 bases between. The CDR3 has 14 amino acids. The CDR3 is CASRPSGSNYGYTF. In DNA, the CDR3 is TGTGCCAGCAGACCATCGGGGTCTAACTATGGCTACACCTTC.